Sequencing of this T cell receptor beta chain was carried out in a study of blood T cell repertoires in COVID-19. V was pared by 4 bases and J by 2 bases, with 15 bases between. Germline V gene data show CDR1 as SGHRS and CDR2 as YFSETQ. The CDR3 contains 15 residues. Sequencing was performed with immunoSEQ multiplex PCR; in TCRdb, only in-frame clones are kept and a portion is missing. The data show 160,000 or so clones, with roughly 80% seen just once and roughly 0.52% held by the top ten. Specimen: peripheral blood. The receptor was derived from a man in his 60s with acute or convalescent COVID-19. The genes are TRBV5-1 and TRBJ1-2, with D hard to call. This CDR3 is CASSGTAGTNYGYTF. CDR3 DNA: TGCGCCAGCAGCGGTACCGCAGGTACAAACTATGGCTACACCTTC. Full variable domain (remainder filled in from reference TRBV5-1 and TRBJ1-2): KAGVTQTPRYLIKTRGQQVTLSCSPISGHRSVSWYQQTPGQGLQFLFEYFSETQRNKGNFPGRFSGRQFSNSRSEMNVSTLELGDSALYLCASSGTAGTNYGYTFGSGTRLTVV.